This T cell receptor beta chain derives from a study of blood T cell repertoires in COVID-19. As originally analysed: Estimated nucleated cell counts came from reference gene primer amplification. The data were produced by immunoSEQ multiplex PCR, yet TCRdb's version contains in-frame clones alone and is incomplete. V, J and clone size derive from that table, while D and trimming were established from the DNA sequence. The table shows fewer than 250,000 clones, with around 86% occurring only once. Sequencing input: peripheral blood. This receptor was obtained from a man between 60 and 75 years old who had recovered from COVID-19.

The CDR3 DNA is TGTGCCAGCAGTACAGAATTCAGCAATCAGCCCCAGCATTTT. Its translation is CASSTEFSNQPQHF. This chain links TRBV6-6 with TRBJ1-5; D gene ambiguous. Per the germline V gene, CDR1 is MNHNY and CDR2 is SVGAGI (reference sequence). V was cut by 5 bases and J by 1 base, with 9 bases left in between. The CDR3 runs to 14 residues.